This entry is about one T cell receptor beta chain. Investigators excluded patients with uncontrolled infection, other autoimmune disease, pregnancy or lactation. For the diagnoses, clinical symptoms, serum thyroxine and TRAb, thyroid ultrasound and orbital computed tomography were used. These data originate in a study of T cells in Graves' hyperthyroidism and ophthalmopathy. Amplified regions were TCR beta CDR3 sequences from RNA transcripts. TCR CDR3 underwent first-round RT-PCR with the HTBI primer set. Via MiXCR, TCRdb re-called the multiplex PCR reads, giving one row per CDR3 protein. The data hold roughly 290,000 distinct CDR3 sequences, with more than 15% observed a single time. The CDR3 sequence is 14 residues long. Germline V lookup: CDR1 WSHSY, CDR2 SAAADI. V trimming: 3 bases; J trimming: 7 bases; junction bases outside the gene matches: 7.

This sequence was found in a woman aged 55-69 years with Graves' ophthalmopathy. The material sequenced was blood. The chain is built from TRBV10-2 and TRBJ1-2; 8 bases map to TRBD1. CDR3 region: CASSEFQGAAGYTF. In DNA form, the CDR3 reads TGCGCCAGCAGTGAATTCCAGGGGGCGGCTGGCTACACCTTC.